These 21 T cell receptor beta chains were sequenced from one sample in a study of CD8+CD57+ T cells in acquired aplastic anemia. Both TCR beta VDJ combination and CDR3 sequence profiling were carried out. Genomic DNA was the template for this profiling. Via MiXCR, TCRdb re-called the reads, giving one row per CDR3 protein. In the table there are 180,000 or so distinct CDR3 sequences, 48% of which are singletons. Only patients with CD8+CD57+ cell expansion on flow cytometry were chosen for sequencing. The sample was sorted CD4+, CD8+, or CD8+CD57+ T cells (not recorded which) from PBMCs. The receptors here all came from a human donor with aplastic anemia.

This clonotype was detected ten times or more. The chain combines TRBV6-5 with TRBJ2-3, with D maybe TRBD1 (5 bases). The CDR3 is made up of 15 amino acids. Trimming removed 2 bases from V and 2 bases from J, with 11 bases in between. In germline, CDR1 is MNHEY, CDR2 SVGAGI. The CDR3 DNA reads TGTGCCAGCAGTTACGCGACAGTTGACACAGATACGCAGTATTTT. Its protein product is CASSYATVDTDTQYF.

About this clonotype: At one of its ends the junction is not consistent with the germline gene, which may arise from a read error. This chain joins TRBV6-5 and TRBJ1-2, with a tentative D call TRBD1 (5 bases). Per germline, CDR1 MNHEY and CDR2 SVGAGI. The CDR3 totals 12 residues. This CDR3 reads CASGYATDGYTF. The CDR3 coding sequence is TGTGCCAGCGGTTACGCGACAGATGGCTACACTTTC.

As for this clonotype: Germline and junction disagree at one end, which may indicate a read error. The chain uses TRBV29-1 and TRBJ1-5; D gene unclear. Germline values: CDR1 SQVTM, CDR2 ANQGSEA. The CDR3 has 14 amino acids. As DNA, the CDR3 is TGCAGCGTTGAATGGAGGGCCAGCAACCAGCCCCAGCATTTT. This codes for CSVEWRASNQPQHF.

The rearrangement links TRBV19 to TRBJ1-1; D remains unclear. V lost 4 bases, J lost 12 bases, and 15 bases lay in between. The CDR3 is 12 residues long. Germline CDR1 and CDR2: LNHDA and SQIVND (reference sequence). CDR3 loop: CASSTTTRITFF. Written as DNA, the CDR3 is TGTGCCAGTAGTACCACGACACGTATAACTTTCTTT.

This clonotype was recorded many times. The chain uses TRBV25-1 and TRBJ1-1; D call uncertain. This CDR3 comprises 13 residues. Between the trimmed V and J ends, which lost 1 base and 6 bases, there was a span of 9 bases. Germline V gene lookup returns CDR1 MGHDK and CDR2 SYGVNS. This CDR3 reads CASSEFGRAEAFF. The DNA for the CDR3 is TGTGCCAGCAGTGAATTCGGCAGAGCTGAAGCTTTCTTT.

The chain recombines TRBV7-6 with TRBJ2-7; 10 positions match TRBD2. Germline V CDR1 and CDR2: SGHVS, FNYEAQ. Losses at the gene ends were 5 bases for V and 7 bases for J; bases not matched to a gene: 2. The CDR3 consists of 12 residues. CDR3 amino acids: CASSQLAGEQYF. For the CDR3, the DNA is TGTGCCAGCAGCCAACTAGCGGGGGAGCAGTACTTC.

Remarks on this clonotype: A much larger clone is a single base away; this may be a read error. The final CDR3 position lacks the conserved phenylalanine or tryptophan, pointing to a likely read error. The chain carries TRBV11-2 and TRBJ2-2, with a weak D call TRBD1 (6 bases). Per the germline V gene, CDR1 is SGHAT and CDR2 is FQNNGV. The germline V and J ends were trimmed by 3 bases and 5 bases, with 16 bases remaining between them. This CDR3 region has 16 residues. The CDR3 coding sequence is TGTGCCAGCAGCTTTCACAGGGATGGTTGGACCGGGGAGCTGTTTTCT. This encodes CASSFHRDGWTGELFS.

The gene calls are TRBV5-1 and TRBJ2-5; D may correspond to TRBD1 or TRBD2 (5 bases each). The CDR3 is 15 amino acids. The germline V and J ends were trimmed by 1 base and 5 bases, with 15 bases remaining between them. Per germline, CDR1 SGHRS and CDR2 YFSETQ. The CDR3 DNA follows: TGCGCCAGCAGCTTGTCAGGGACCTGGATGGAGACCCAGTACTTC. Amino acids: CASSLSGTWMETQYF.

This clonotype was counted once. Given a much more abundant clone one base away, this may be a read error. V is TRBV9 and J is TRBJ1-1; D gene unclear. V lost 3 bases and J 4 bases, leaving 7 bases between the germline ends. This CDR3 has 12 residues. Germline CDR1 and CDR2: SGDLS and YYNGEE. CDR3 in DNA: TGTGCCAGCAGCGGTATGAGCACTGAAGCTTTCTTT. It is translated as CASSGMSTEAFF.

This clonotype was seen a few times. The chain joins TRBV15 to TRBJ2-3; 10 bases align to TRBD2. CDR1 is LNHNV and CDR2 is YYDKDF in the germline V gene (reference sequence). V lost 2 bases and J lost 4; bases outside the gene matches: 6. The CDR3 covers 16 residues. The CDR3: CATSRPAGGQADTQYF. As DNA, the CDR3 is TGTGCCACCAGCAGACCAGCGGGAGGGCAGGCAGATACGCAGTATTTT.

With respect to this clonotype: This sequence may be a read error, since a much larger clone differs from it by one base. V usage is TRBV2 and J usage is TRBJ1-2; 8 bases are shared with TRBD1. This CDR3 is 12 amino acids long. V trimming: 5 bases; J trimming: 12 bases; junction bases outside the gene matches: 8. Germline CDR1 and CDR2: SNHLY and FYNNEI. The CDR3 is CASSYQGAGHTF. CDR3 nucleotide sequence: TGTGCCAGCAGTTACCAGGGGGCGGGCCACACCTTC.

The chain combines TRBV5-5 with TRBJ2-1; D perhaps matches TRBD2 (5 bases). The germline gives CDR1 SGHKS, CDR2 YYEKEE (reference sequence). Trimming pared 4 bases from V and 8 bases from J, leaving 13 bases between. This CDR3 comprises 13 residues. The CDR3 bases are TGTGCCAGCAGCCAAGAGGGTTGGGATGAGCAGTTCTTC. Translating gives CASSQEGWDEQFF.

This clonotype was observed many times. V is TRBV5-6 and J is TRBJ1-2; D is uncertain. This CDR3 has 13 residues. V was clipped by 1 base and J by 8 bases, with 12 bases between them. CDR1 and CDR2 (germline): SGHDT, YYEEEE. CDR3 sequence reads: CASSLHKAPGYTF. CDR3 in DNA: TGTGCCAGCAGCTTGCATAAAGCTCCGGGCTACACCTTC.

V is TRBV2 and J is TRBJ1-5; 8 positions agree with TRBD1. The CDR3 is 17 residues long. Germline V gene data show CDR1 as SNHLY and CDR2 as FYNNEI. V shed 7 bases, J shed 0 bases, and the junction held 11 bases outside the gene matches. CDR3 DNA: TGTGCCAGCATGCGGGACAGGAGGCCTAATAGCAATCAGCCCCAGCATTTT. The encoded protein is CASMRDRRPNSNQPQHF.

This sequence joins TRBV7-2 and TRBJ1-1, with D maybe TRBD1 (5 bases). CDR1 and CDR2 (germline): SGHTA, FQGNSA. The CDR3 totals 12 residues. Between the trimmed V and J ends, which lost 5 bases and 11 bases, there was a span of 15 bases. CDR3 nucleotide sequence: TGTGCCAGCAGCCCGGGGACGCCAGGGGCTTTCTTT. Protein: CASSPGTPGAFF.

The chain joins TRBV24-1 to TRBJ2-3; 7 nucleotides align to TRBD2. V lost 5 bases to trimming and J lost 0 bases; unmatched junction nucleotides: 4. This CDR3 spans 15 amino acids. Germline values: CDR1 KGHDR, CDR2 SFDVKD. CDR3 residues: CATSGLAASTDTQYF. In DNA form, the CDR3 reads TGTGCCACCAGTGGGCTAGCGGCTAGCACAGATACGCAGTATTTT.

This clonotype was detected only a few times. V is TRBV5-6 and J is TRBJ1-2; 9 bases are shared with TRBD1. J gave up 5 bases and V 4 bases, and 9 bases lay outside the gene matches. This CDR3 contains 15 residues. Germline V CDR1 and CDR2: SGHDT, YYEEEE. CDR3 sequence (DNA): TGTGCCAGCAGCACGGGACAGGGAAGGGTTTATGGCTACACCTTC. Translation gives CASSTGQGRVYGYTF.

This clonotype has ten or more counts. The J gene is TRBJ2-5, the V gene TRBV20-1; 8 nucleotides align to TRBD2. Germline V CDR1 and CDR2: DFQATT, SNEGSKA (reference sequence). This CDR3 comprises 16 residues. The junction had 14 bases not matched to a gene; V was cut back by 6 bases and J by 2 bases. The CDR3 coding sequence is TGCAGTGCCGGTCCCGTGACAGCGGGGGCTCAAGAGACCCAGTACTTC. Translated, it gives CSAGPVTAGAQETQYF.

Ten or more counts support this clonotype. The chain joins TRBV30 to TRBJ1-1; D might be TRBD1 (5 bases). The germline V and J ends were trimmed by 4 bases and 5 bases, with 14 bases remaining between them. From germline, CDR1 is GTSNPN and CDR2 SVGIG (reference sequence). There are 13 residues in the CDR3. The CDR3 protein is CAWNEQGRTEAFF. In nucleotides, the CDR3 is TGTGCCTGGAATGAGCAGGGAAGAACTGAAGCTTTCTTT.

This chain joins TRBV6-5 and TRBJ1-5; D call uncertain. The CDR3 consists of 16 residues. Per germline, CDR1 MNHEY and CDR2 SVGAGI. V was clipped by 2 bases and J by 0 bases, with 11 bases between them. The CDR3 region has the DNA TGTGCCAGCAGTTACGGGCAGGCCTATAGCAATCAGCCCCAGCATTTT. Encoded protein: CASSYGQAYSNQPQHF.

CDR3 coding DNA: TGCAGCGCCAGCTCCCATGTAGGGTTGGGGGTGGAGAACACTGAAGCTTTCTTT. Protein: CSASSHVGLGVENTEAFF. The chain links TRBV29-1 to TRBJ1-1; TRBD1 is a possible D gene (5 bases). From germline, CDR1 is SQVTM and CDR2 ANQGSEA. The CDR3 contains 18 residues. With 7 bases removed from V and 1 base from J, the gap between germline ends came to 28 bases.